The T cell receptor beta chain described here comes from a study of blood T cell repertoires in COVID-19. The assay was immunoSEQ multiplex PCR, and TCRdb's table has in-frame clones only and misses some. The data show 150,000 to 200,000 clones, with around 81% seen just once and about 8.8% held by the top ten. The sample holds a few counts of this clone. The junction had 9 bases not matched to a gene; V was cut back by 10 bases and J by 6 bases. Germline V CDR1 and CDR2: MNHEY, SVGAGI. The CDR3 totals 13 residues. The sample was peripheral blood. V usage is TRBV6-5 and J usage is TRBJ1-1, with 9 bases identical to TRBD1. The TCR was taken from an elderly woman with COVID-19, enrolled during active disease. CDR3 DNA: TGTGCCACCAACAGGGGGCATAGCGCTGAAGCTTTCTTT. Its protein product is CATNRGHSAEAFF.